The rows below give T cell receptor beta chains drawn from one sample of a study of OX40 agonist ivuxolimab in advanced cancers. Measured with immunoSEQ multiplex PCR; TCRdb has only the in-frame clones, and not every one. The sample records about 87,000 clones, around 87% being singletons. The material was CD4+ or CD8+ T cells sorted from blood, obtained in a trial of the OX40 agonist ivuxolimab. These receptors were collected from an adult with an advanced solid tumor such as melanoma, head and neck, liver or kidney cancer. The CDR3 runs from the conserved cysteine through the conserved F or W. D genes are given only for firm matches. Only part of the rows carry a size: once, few, many, or a class if the clone is expanded.

V: TRBV7-3; J: TRBJ2-2; D: -; size: -; CDR3: CASSPDWAGELFF; DNA: TGTGCCAGCAGCCCGGATTGGGCCGGGGAGCTGTTTTTT
V: TRBV10-1; J: TRBJ2-1; D: TRBD2; size: -; CDR3: CASSDPSGTSGYNEQFF; DNA: TGCGCCAGCAGTGACCCTTCCGGGACTAGCGGGTACAATGAGCAGTTCTTC
V: TRBV12-5; J: TRBJ1-6; D: TRBD1; size: -; CDR3: CASGPVQGAPLHF; DNA: TGTGCTAGTGGTCCGGTACAGGGGGCACCCCTCCACTTT
V: TRBV7-2; J: TRBJ2-1; D: -; size: -; CDR3: CASSRSSSSYNEQFF; DNA: TGTGCCAGCAGCCGAAGTTCCAGCTCCTACAATGAGCAGTTCTTC
V: TRBV5-1; J: TRBJ1-4; D: TRBD1; size: -; CDR3: CASSLGYKSTGGEKLFF; DNA: TGCGCCAGCAGCTTGGGATACAAATCGACAGGGGGGGAAAAACTGTTTTTT
V: TRBV6-5; J: TRBJ2-7; D: TRBD2; size: -; CDR3: CASSIAGGSSYEQYF; DNA: TGTGCCAGCAGTATAGCGGGGGGGTCCTCCTACGAGCAGTACTTC
V: TRBV27; J: TRBJ2-3; D: TRBD2; size: few; CDR3: CASSPSYAGGGDTQYF; DNA: TGTGCCAGCAGTCCTTCATATGCGGGGGGCGGGGATACGCAGTATTTT
V: TRBV9; J: TRBJ1-2; D: -; size: -; CDR3: CASSEDLSPYGYTF; DNA: TGTGCCAGCAGCGAGGACCTATCCCCCTATGGCTACACCTTC
V: TRBV7-9; J: TRBJ1-1; D: -; size: -; CDR3: CASSKTPSSTEAFF; DNA: TGTGCCAGCAGCAAGACACCGTCTTCCACTGAAGCTTTCTTT
V: TRBV15; J: TRBJ2-5; D: -; size: -; CDR3: CATSRDLRTEGETQYF; DNA: TGTGCCACCAGCAGAGATCTTAGGACCGAGGGAGAGACCCAGTACTTC
V: TRBV6-5; J: TRBJ2-7; D: -; size: -; CDR3: CASSYGDDAYEQYF; DNA: TGTGCCAGCAGTTACGGGGACGACGCCTACGAGCAGTACTTC
V: TRBV7-8; J: TRBJ1-2; D: TRBD1; size: -; CDR3: CASTRGTGHYGYTF; DNA: TGTGCCAGCACCCGAGGGACAGGGCACTATGGCTACACCTTC
V: TRBV11-1; J: TRBJ2-6; D: -; size: -; CDR3: CASSLRSSGANVLTF; DNA: TGTGCCAGCAGCTTACGGAGCTCTGGGGCCAACGTCCTGACTTTC
V: TRBV11-2; J: TRBJ2-7; D: -; size: -; CDR3: CASSSAGYEQYF; DNA: TGTGCCAGCAGCTCCGCCGGCTACGAGCAGTACTTC
V: TRBV5-4; J: TRBJ1-2; D: -; size: -; CDR3: CASSLDRYNYGYTF; DNA: TGTGCCAGCAGCTTGGACAGATATAACTATGGCTACACCTTC
V: TRBV15; J: TRBJ2-1; D: -; size: -; CDR3: CATRASVSSYNEQFF; DNA: TGTGCCACCAGGGCTAGCGTCAGCTCCTACAATGAGCAGTTCTTC
V: TRBV5-8; J: TRBJ2-7; D: -; size: -; CDR3: CASSAGQTYEQYF; DNA: TGTGCCAGCAGCGCGGGACAGACCTACGAGCAGTACTTC
V: TRBV19; J: TRBJ1-5; D: TRBD1; size: -; CDR3: CASRGSRQGGFNQPQHF; DNA: TGTGCCAGTCGTGGGTCCCGACAGGGAGGTTTCAATCAGCCCCAGCATTTT
V: TRBV18; J: TRBJ1-6; D: -; size: -; CDR3: CASSPKSGEGSPLHF; DNA: TGTGCCAGCTCACCAAAATCGGGGGAAGGTTCACCCCTCCACTTT
V: TRBV30; J: TRBJ2-2; D: -; size: -; CDR3: CAWSHPRATGELFF; DNA: TGTGCCTGGAGCCACCCGAGGGCCACCGGGGAGCTGTTTTTT
V: TRBV9; J: TRBJ2-7; D: -; size: -; CDR3: CASSVAGAGSYEQYF; DNA: TGTGCCAGCAGCGTAGCCGGGGCCGGGTCCTACGAGCAGTACTTC
V: TRBV27; J: TRBJ2-2; D: -; size: -; CDR3: CASSLYPGTMGNTGELFF; DNA: TGTGCCAGCAGTCTCTATCCCGGGACAATGGGGAACACCGGGGAGCTGTTTTTT
V: TRBV29-1; J: TRBJ2-5; D: -; size: -; CDR3: CSVEVGSKQYF; DNA: TGCAGCGTTGAAGTGGGCAGTAAGCAGTACTTC
V: TRBV27; J: TRBJ2-7; D: -; size: -; CDR3: CASKTGTYEQYF; DNA: TGTGCCAGCAAGACGGGTACCTACGAGCAGTACTTC
V: TRBV6-1; J: TRBJ1-2; D: -; size: -; CDR3: CASSDPFGSYGYTF; DNA: TGTGCCAGCAGTGACCCGTTCGGGAGCTATGGCTACACCTTC
V: TRBV5-1; J: TRBJ1-5; D: -; size: -; CDR3: CASSLGQSNQPQHF; DNA: TGCGCCAGCAGCTTGGGGCAGTCCAATCAGCCCCAGCATTTT
V: TRBV7-2; J: TRBJ1-1; D: -; size: -; CDR3: CASSPTRNTEAFF; DNA: TGTGCCAGCAGCCCGACAAGGAACACTGAAGCTTTCTTT
V: TRBV4-3; J: TRBJ2-3; D: -; size: -; CDR3: CASSQEGQGSADTQYF; DNA: TGCGCCAGCAGCCAAGAGGGGCAGGGGTCGGCAGATACGCAGTATTTT
V: TRBV10-3; J: TRBJ2-6; D: -; size: -; CDR3: CAIGPGSGANVLTF; DNA: TGTGCCATCGGTCCGGGTTCTGGGGCCAACGTCCTGACTTTC
V: TRBV7-2; J: TRBJ2-7; D: -; size: -; CDR3: CASSSGTAPYEQYF; DNA: TGTGCCAGCAGCTCCGGGACGGCCCCATACGAGCAGTACTTC
V: TRBV6-1; J: TRBJ2-7; D: -; size: -; CDR3: CASSELGGSYEQYF; DNA: TGTGCCAGCAGTGAGCTAGGGGGCTCCTACGAGCAGTACTTC
V: TRBV27; J: TRBJ2-5; D: -; size: -; CDR3: CASSLRRYQETQYF; DNA: TGTGCCAGCAGTTTACGTCGCTACCAAGAGACCCAGTACTTC
V: TRBV14; J: TRBJ1-6; D: TRBD1; size: -; CDR3: CASSQETGTVPPLHF; DNA: TGTGCCAGCAGCCAAGAAACCGGGACAGTCCCACCCCTCCACTTT
V: TRBV7-2; J: TRBJ2-3; D: -; size: few; CDR3: CASSLGPDTDTQYF; DNA: TGTGCCAGCAGCTTAGGTCCAGACACAGATACGCAGTATTTT
V: TRBV10-1; J: TRBJ2-3; D: -; size: -; CDR3: CASSETKGGTDTQYF; DNA: TGCGCCAGCAGTGAGACCAAGGGGGGCACAGATACGCAGTATTTT
V: TRBV18; J: TRBJ1-6; D: -; size: -; CDR3: CASSPLSREYNSPLHF; DNA: TGTGCCAGCTCACCCTTGTCCAGGGAGTATAATTCACCCCTCCACTTT
V: TRBV11-2; J: TRBJ2-7; D: TRBD2; size: once; CDR3: CASIGTSGPYEQYF; DNA: TGTGCCAGCATTGGAACTAGCGGACCCTACGAGCAGTACTTC
V: TRBV6-4; J: TRBJ2-2; D: -; size: -; CDR3: CASSEDGVDTGELFF; DNA: TGTGCCAGCAGTGAGGATGGAGTGGACACCGGGGAGCTGTTTTTT
V: TRBV9; J: TRBJ1-2; D: TRBD1; size: -; CDR3: CASSFQPGGAGGYTF; DNA: TGTGCCAGCAGCTTCCAGCCAGGGGGCGCAGGAGGCTACACCTTC
V: TRBV6-5; J: TRBJ2-5; D: TRBD1; size: -; CDR3: CASQPPGGYIETQYF; DNA: TGTGCCAGCCAACCCCCAGGGGGCTATATAGAGACCCAGTACTTC
V: TRBV6-1; J: TRBJ1-1; D: -; size: -; CDR3: CASSEASNRNTEAFF; DNA: TGTGCCAGCAGTGAAGCGAGTAACAGGAACACTGAAGCTTTCTTT
V: TRBV30; J: TRBJ1-5; D: TRBD1; size: once; CDR3: CAWSDRGLGNQPQHF; DNA: TGTGCCTGGAGTGACAGGGGGTTGGGCAATCAGCCCCAGCATTTT
V: TRBV6-1; J: TRBJ2-1; D: -; size: -; CDR3: CASSSNWRNEQFF; DNA: TGTGCCAGCAGTTCAAACTGGAGGAATGAGCAGTTCTTC
V: TRBV4-3; J: TRBJ2-6; D: -; size: -; CDR3: CASSLGREAGANVLTF; DNA: TGCGCCAGCAGCCTTGGCAGGGAGGCTGGGGCCAACGTCCTGACTTTC
V: TRBV4-1; J: TRBJ1-2; D: -; size: -; CDR3: CASSQDAFNYGYTF; DNA: TGCGCCAGCAGCCAAGACGCATTTAACTATGGCTACACCTTC
V: TRBV5-5; J: TRBJ1-4; D: -; size: -; CDR3: CASSLDANRDEKLFF; DNA: TGTGCCAGCAGCCTGGACGCCAATAGGGATGAAAAACTGTTTTTT